Below are 27 T cell receptor beta chains sequenced from a single sample in a study of cytomegalovirus exposure and HLA in healthy donors. PCR used 60 Vbeta primers and 13 Jbeta primers. Assay used: immunoSEQ multiplex PCR; TCRdb lists only in-frame clones, some missing. Counted here are 150,000 to 160,000 clones, 65% to 80% occurring once; the ten biggest clones make up roughly 2.8%. The sequenced sample was PBMCs. These receptor sequences come from a man aged 18 to 29 in good health and CMV-seronegative.

The chain links TRBV15 to TRBJ1-1; maybe TRBD1 (5 bases). CDR1 and CDR2 from the germline V gene are LNHNV and YYDKDF (reference sequence). The germline V and J ends were trimmed by 0 bases and 11 bases, with 13 bases remaining between them. The CDR3 sequence is 13 residues long. CDR3 sequence (DNA): TGTGCCACCAGCAGAGACACCGGGACTCGGGCTTTCTTT. Translation: CATSRDTGTRAFF. The complete variable domain, with remaining parts taken from reference TRBV15 and TRBJ1-1, reads DAMVIQNPRYQVTQFGKPVTLSCSQTLNHNVMYWYQQKSSQAPKLLFHYYDKDFNNEADTPDNFQSRRPNTSFCFLDIRSPGLGDTAMYLCATSRDTGTRAFFGQGTRLTVV.

This clone was found a few times. This chain uses TRBV6-5 with TRBJ1-2; TRBD1 is a possible D gene (5 bases). This CDR3 contains 15 residues. Germline V gene sequence: CDR1 MNHEY, CDR2 SVGAGI. Trimming left V 0 bases short and J 6 bases short, with 14 bases between. For the CDR3, the DNA is TGTGCCAGCAGTTACTCTCAGACAGCCCAGGATGGCTACACCTTC. Its protein product is CASSYSQTAQDGYTF.

V usage is TRBV4-1 and J usage is TRBJ1-6; TRBD1 is a possible D gene (5 bases). The CDR3 totals 16 residues. The ends were cut back, 2 bases at V and 8 bases at J, with 16 bases in the middle. In germline, CDR1 is MGHRA, CDR2 YSYEKL. The CDR3: CASSQPARDRHSPLHF. The DNA of the CDR3 is TGCGCCAGCAGCCAACCGGCCCGAGACAGACATTCACCCCTCCACTTT.

The chain uses TRBV7-9 and TRBJ2-1; 10 bases fit TRBD1. The germline CDR1 and CDR2 sequences are SEHNR and FQNEAQ (reference sequence). The J segment lost 14 bases and the V segment lost 5 bases, leaving 6 bases of the junction unmatched. This CDR3 contains 12 residues. The CDR3 loop is CASSDRGTGEFF. CDR3 DNA: TGTGCCAGCAGCGACCGAGGGACAGGGGAGTTCTTC.

The V call is TRBV19, the J call TRBJ2-3, with 12 positions matching TRBD2. V was pared by 2 bases and J by 7 bases, with 4 bases of the junction left unmatched. The CDR3 totals 15 residues. The germline V gene encodes CDR1 LNHDA and CDR2 SQIVND (reference sequence). The CDR3 DNA follows: TGTGCCAGTAGTATACTAGCGGGGGGGCCGAATACGCAGTATTTT. The encoded protein is CASSILAGGPNTQYF.

This chain connects TRBV5-4 to TRBJ2-3; 10 nucleotides line up with TRBD2. Germline V CDR1 and CDR2: SGHNT, YYREEE (reference sequence). This CDR3 spans 15 amino acids. The J segment lost 2 bases and the V segment lost 4 bases, leaving 4 bases of the junction unmatched. The CDR3 DNA is TGTGCCAGCAGCCAAGCGGGGGGGCTCACAGATACGCAGTATTTT. Translated, it gives CASSQAGGLTDTQYF.

J is TRBJ1-1 and V is TRBV9, with 9 positions matching TRBD1. The CDR3 consists of 15 residues. In germline, CDR1 is SGDLS, CDR2 YYNGEE. V shed 3 bases and J 5 bases; nucleotides not matched to a gene: 8. CDR3 bases: TGTGCCAGCAGCGAGGGGGGACAGGGAGGAACTGAAGCTTTCTTT. It encodes CASSEGGQGGTEAFF.

The chain recombines TRBV15 with TRBJ2-1; weak D call: TRBD1 (6 bases). The germline V gene has CDR1 LNHNV and CDR2 YYDKDF (reference sequence). The CDR3 consists of 15 residues. Trimming took 1 base from V and 15 from J, leaving 22 bases between them. The CDR3 sequence: CATSRAGDGQPRMFF. The CDR3 DNA reads as TGTGCCACCAGCAGAGCAGGGGACGGTCAACCCCGGATGTTCTTC. The full variable domain, in which reference TRBV15 and TRBJ2-1 provide the parts outside the CDR3, is DAMVIQNPRYQVTQFGKPVTLSCSQTLNHNVMYWYQQKSSQAPKLLFHYYDKDFNNEADTPDNFQSRRPNTSFCFLDIRSPGLGDTAMYLCATSRAGDGQPRMFFGPGTRLTVL.

The genes are TRBV15 and TRBJ1-5; D remains unclear. CDR1 is LNHNV, CDR2 YYDKDF, per germline (reference sequence). The V and J ends lost 0 bases and 0 bases respectively, with 12 bases between them. This CDR3 spans 17 amino acids. The CDR3 sequence: CATSRDRGLNSNQPQHF. DNA for the CDR3: TGTGCCACCAGCAGAGATCGCGGACTCAATAGCAATCAGCCCCAGCATTTT.

This chain connects TRBV4-1 to TRBJ2-3; 9 nucleotides match TRBD2. Germline values: CDR1 MGHRA, CDR2 YSYEKL. The CDR3 has 17 amino acids. V shed 0 bases and J 4 bases; nucleotides not matched to a gene: 8. The CDR3: CASSQELASGVADTQYF. For the CDR3, the DNA is TGCGCCAGCAGCCAAGAGTTGGCTAGCGGGGTGGCAGATACGCAGTATTTT.

This clone turned up a few times. V is TRBV11-2 and J is TRBJ1-1, with D possibly matching TRBD1 (5 bases). The germline V and J ends were trimmed by 1 base and 0 bases, with 12 bases remaining between them. The CDR3 has 16 residues. The V gene's germline CDR1 is SGHAT and CDR2 FQNNGV. Written as DNA, the CDR3 is TGTGCCAGCAGCTTAGGTCATGGACACATGAACACTGAAGCTTTCTTT. It codes for CASSLGHGHMNTEAFF. The full variable domain, rest sourced from reference TRBV11-2 and TRBJ1-1, is EAGVAQSPRYKIIEKRQSVAFWCNPISGHATLYWYQQILGQGPKLLIQFQNNGVVDDSQLPKDRFSAERLKGVDSTLKIQPAKLEDSAVYLCASSLGHGHMNTEAFFGQGTRLTVV.

Only a few counts were recorded for this clone. As DNA, the CDR3 is TGTGCCAGCAGCTTAGGAGGAAAGAGCTCCTACGAGCAGTACTTC. Amino acid sequence: CASSLGGKSSYEQYF. V and J are TRBV5-4 and TRBJ2-7, with a possible D match to TRBD2 (5 bases). This CDR3 is 15 amino acids long. Germline CDR1 is SGHNT and CDR2 is YYREEE (reference sequence). Trimming took 2 bases from V and 0 from J, leaving 12 bases between them. The full variable domain, its missing parts supplied by reference TRBV5-4 and TRBJ2-7, is ETGVTQSPTHLIKTRGQQVTLRCSSQSGHNTVSWYQQALGQGPQFIFQYYREEENGRGNFPPRFSGLQFPNYSSELNVNALELDDSALYLCASSLGGKSSYEQYFGPGTRLTVT.

This chain connects TRBV14 to TRBJ1-2, with 7 bases aligning to TRBD1. Germline trimming cut 4 bases from V and 4 bases from J; bases unmatched to any gene: 18. The germline gives CDR1 SGHDN, CDR2 FVKESK. The CDR3 runs 18 residues. The CDR3 reads CASSLRQGDARWGYGYTF. CDR3 DNA sequence: TGTGCCAGCAGCCTACGACAGGGAGACGCCCGTTGGGGCTATGGCTACACCTTC.

CDR3 loop: CASSLARSGQETQYF. The CDR3, as DNA: TGCGCCAGCAGCTTGGCCAGGTCGGGGCAAGAGACCCAGTACTTC. The J gene is TRBJ2-5, the V gene TRBV5-1; a possible D gene is TRBD2 (5 bases). V lost 0 bases and J lost 2, with 11 bases in between. Germline V gene data show CDR1 as SGHRS and CDR2 as YFSETQ. The CDR3 extends over 15 amino acids.

The V gene is TRBV4-1, the J gene TRBJ2-3; D is perhaps TRBD2 (5 bases). This CDR3 is built from 18 residues. The germline V gene has CDR1 MGHRA and CDR2 YSYEKL. V lost 2 bases to trimming and J lost 4 bases, with 22 bases between them. The CDR3 coding sequence is TGCGCCAGCAGCCAACCTCCATGGAGGCGTCGGTCCTCAGATACGCAGTATTTT. As protein: CASSQPPWRRRSSDTQYF.

This chain links TRBV18 with TRBJ1-2, with 9 bases identical to TRBD1. V lost 3 bases, J lost 8 bases, and 7 bases stayed unmatched. The CDR3 is 14 residues long. Germline V gene data show CDR1 as KGHSH and CDR2 as LQKENI. CDR3 in amino acids: CASSPLQGAKGYTF. CDR3 DNA: TGTGCCAGCTCACCTTTACAGGGGGCAAAAGGCTACACCTTC.

The chain carries TRBV5-1 and TRBJ1-6; D might be TRBD1 (5 bases). The V and J ends lost 4 bases and 8 bases respectively, with 16 bases between them. The CDR3 covers 15 residues. The germline V gene encodes CDR1 SGHRS and CDR2 YFSETQ. DNA for the CDR3: TGCGCCAGCAGCGCCGGGACTTTAACCCATTCACCCCTCCACTTT. Protein: CASSAGTLTHSPLHF.

The gene calls are TRBV5-1 and TRBJ1-2; D not resolved. Per germline, CDR1 SGHRS and CDR2 YFSETQ. The V and J ends lost 2 bases and 6 bases respectively, with 11 bases between them. The CDR3 has 13 residues. CDR3: CASSLSPADGYTF. In nucleotides, the CDR3 is TGCGCCAGCAGCTTAAGTCCCGCGGATGGCTACACCTTC.

About this clone: Distinct nucleotide sequences in the sample also encode this CDR3. This sequence joins TRBV5-1 and TRBJ1-2; no clear D gene. CDR1 SGHRS and CDR2 YFSETQ come from the germline V gene. The CDR3 spans 13 residues. Trimming took 0 bases from V and 2 from J, leaving 5 bases between them. Here the CDR3 reads CASSLGQNYGYTF. The CDR3 nucleotides read TGCGCCAGCAGCTTGGGGCAGAACTATGGCTACACCTTC.

J is TRBJ2-7 and V is TRBV25-1; a weak D match, TRBD1 (6 bases). Looked up from germline, CDR1 is MGHDK and CDR2 is SYGVNS. The CDR3 sequence is 13 residues long. Trimming removed 4 bases at V and 0 bases at J, with 7 bases between. The CDR3 region is CASSVGGSYEQYF. CDR3 sequence (DNA): TGTGCCAGCAGTGTAGGGGGCTCCTACGAGCAGTACTTC.

This clone was seen a few times. The chain employs TRBV4-2 and TRBJ2-2; TRBD2 agrees at 11 bases. CDR3 length: 18 amino acids. V shed 3 bases, J shed 4 bases, and the junction held 10 bases outside the gene matches. CDR1 is LGHNA and CDR2 is YNFKEQ in the germline V gene. The DNA of the CDR3 is TGTGCCAGCAGCCAGGGGATAGCGGGGGGGCGCGGCACCGGGGAGCTGTTTTTT. It specifies CASSQGIAGGRGTGELFF.

A note on this clone: Germline is not matched at one junction end, which may reflect a read error. The genes are TRBV5-1 and TRBJ2-1, with 9 bases fitting TRBD2. CDR3 length equals 14 residues. The germline V gene encodes CDR1 SGHRS and CDR2 YFSETQ. CDR3 sequence (DNA): TGCACCAGCTCCCATGGCGGGGGGGTTAATGAGCAGTTCTTC. Translation: CTSSHGGGVNEQFF.

The gene calls are TRBV6-1 and TRBJ1-4; possibly TRBD1 for D (5 bases). CDR1 is MNHNS, CDR2 SASEGT, per germline. This CDR3 has 15 residues. V lost 4 bases, J lost 7 bases, and 16 bases lay in between. The CDR3 loop is CASSGPGRQGEKLFF. The CDR3 DNA sequence: TGTGCCAGCAGTGGGCCAGGGAGGCAGGGTGAAAAACTGTTTTTT.

The chain combines TRBV10-3 with TRBJ2-1; 14 bases are a match to TRBD2. Trimming cost V 2 bases and J 8 bases; bases outside gene matches: 5. The CDR3 consists of 16 residues. Germline CDR1 ENHRY, CDR2 SYGVKD. CDR3 amino acids: CAISEGGLAGGYEQFF. In nucleotides, the CDR3 is TGTGCCATCAGTGAGGGTGGACTAGCGGGGGGTTATGAGCAGTTCTTC.

V usage is TRBV27 and J usage is TRBJ2-7; D may be TRBD2 (5 bases). V gave up 5 bases and J gave up 0 bases, with 11 bases separating them. This CDR3 has 14 residues. In germline, CDR1 is MNHEY, CDR2 SMNVEV (reference sequence). Written as DNA, the CDR3 is TGTGCCAGCAGTATCCTGGCGGGCTCCTACGAGCAGTACTTC. Encoded protein: CASSILAGSYEQYF.

This clone was observed a handful of times. The chain uses TRBV5-1 and TRBJ2-6, with 7 bases lining up with TRBD1. The V segment lost 4 bases and the J segment 0 bases; nucleotides outside the gene matches: 4. The CDR3 has 16 amino acids. Germline CDR1 and CDR2: SGHRS and YFSETQ. The CDR3 DNA is TGCGCCAGCAGCCCGGGACAGCTCTCTGGGGCCAACGTCCTGACTTTC. Residues: CASSPGQLSGANVLTF.

The chain is built from TRBV5-4 and TRBJ2-5; TRBD1 might be the D (6 bases). The CDR3 contains 13 residues. The germline gives CDR1 SGHNT, CDR2 YYREEE (reference sequence). V was trimmed by 10 bases and J by 1 base, leaving 14 bases between them. CDR3 amino acids: CALGAGLQETQYF. CDR3 sequence (DNA): TGTGCCCTGGGGGCAGGACTCCAAGAGACCCAGTACTTC.